This section outlines one TCR beta chain sequence together with its context. What antigen it recognizes has not been identified. Per-nucleotide qualities are absent, and no much larger clonotype sits a single base away. These data originate in a study of OX40 agonist ivuxolimab in advanced cancers. Broadly, across the study: Ivuxolimab was an agonistic, fully human IgG2 monoclonal antibody directed against OX40 (CD134), a costimulatory receptor. Partial responses occurred in three dose-escalation patients, of whom one had hepatocellular carcinoma and two had cutaneous melanoma. Intravenous ivuxolimab was administered to patients every 2 weeks at six dose levels: 0.01, 0.1, 0.3, 1.5, 3 and 10 mg/kg. Of the approximately 54 patients in dose escalation, around 19 had hepatocellular carcinoma, some 15 had melanoma, 9 had renal cell carcinoma and 9 had head and neck cancer. The paper describes the monotherapy dose-escalation part (N of about 54 patients) of the phase I trial of ivuxolimab. Patients were allowed to have had prior anti-PD-1, anti-PD-L1 or anti-CTLA-4 therapy, and around 37% of the dose-escalation patients had previously received checkpoint inhibitors. A male proportion of 75% to 85% and a mean age of 60 years, ranging from 23 to 79, were recorded for the dose-escalation cohort. Peripheral TCRbeta sequencing aimed to test whether ivuxolimab altered TCR sequence diversity and caused clonal T-cell expansion.

For sequencing of the TCRbeta CDR3 region, genomic DNA was extracted from the sorted cells. The immunoSEQ Assay was used to sequence the TCRbeta CDR3 regions. TCRdb stores this immuneACCESS table with in-frame sequences only. Part of the clones is absent; in the studies checked, under half of the shortfall reflects unresolved V genes, and no reason is known for the rest. For this sample the table gives roughly 25,000 clones, of which 73% were detected only once. Of the sample, under 20% is held by the ten largest clones. The trim is 6 bases for V and 4 bases for J, with a gap of 8 bases between the germline ends. Taken from the germline V gene, the CDR1 and CDR2 loops are LGHNT and FRNRAP. The CDR3 starts with the cysteine, ends with the phenylalanine, and has 12 residues. Left in the record is the CDR3 DNA by itself, 36 bases read in frame from the first base. Results the study describes overall, beyond this receptor: In the 0.1-3.0 mg/kg groups, partial responders were among the patients with the lowest normalized peripheral clonal expansion, particularly in CD8+ T cells. The antigen specificity of the clonally expanded peripheral T cells was not determined. After ivuxolimab, CD8+ T cells had more expanded clones than CD4+ T cells on average. Low levels of normalized T-cell clonal expansion were also seen in some patients who did not respond. Clonal expansion of both CD4+ and CD8+ blood T cells was observed from baseline to week 6 at doses 0.1 to 3.0 mg/kg.

Patients with autoimmune disease history or receiving systemic immunosuppression were excluded from the trial. Peripheral blood for TCR sequencing was collected from all dose cohorts at baseline, on cycle 4 day 1, and on cycle 7 day 1. Samples were obtained from an open-label, multicenter, first-in-human phase I dose-escalation trial of ivuxolimab. The trial enrolled adults with locally advanced or metastatic head and neck squamous cell, hepatocellular, melanoma or renal cell carcinoma. Before TCR sequencing, CD4+ T cells and CD8+ T cells from peripheral blood were sorted into separate populations.

The V and J segments used are TRBV12-5 and TRBJ2-3; the D gene is unclear. This specimen consisted of CD4+ or CD8+ T cells sorted from blood, obtained in a trial of the OX40 agonist ivuxolimab. The receptor comes from an adult with an advanced solid tumor such as melanoma, head and neck, liver or kidney cancer. The CDR3 region reads CASGWGSDTQYF. The DNA reads TGTGCTAGTGGGTGGGGTTCAGATACGCAGTATTTT.